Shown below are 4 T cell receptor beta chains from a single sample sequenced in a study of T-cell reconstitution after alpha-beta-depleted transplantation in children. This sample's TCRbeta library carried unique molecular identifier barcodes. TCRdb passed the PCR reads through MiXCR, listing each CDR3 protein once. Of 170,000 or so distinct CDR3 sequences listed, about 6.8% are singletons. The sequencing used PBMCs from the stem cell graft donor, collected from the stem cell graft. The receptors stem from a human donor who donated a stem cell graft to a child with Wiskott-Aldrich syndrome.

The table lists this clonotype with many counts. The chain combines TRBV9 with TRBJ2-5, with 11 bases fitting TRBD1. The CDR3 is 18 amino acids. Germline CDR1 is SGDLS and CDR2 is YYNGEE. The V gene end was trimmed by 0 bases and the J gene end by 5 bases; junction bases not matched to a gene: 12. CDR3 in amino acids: CASSVEGRGQGARETQYF. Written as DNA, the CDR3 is TGTGCCAGCAGCGTAGAGGGTAGAGGACAGGGGGCTCGGGAGACCCAGTACTTC.

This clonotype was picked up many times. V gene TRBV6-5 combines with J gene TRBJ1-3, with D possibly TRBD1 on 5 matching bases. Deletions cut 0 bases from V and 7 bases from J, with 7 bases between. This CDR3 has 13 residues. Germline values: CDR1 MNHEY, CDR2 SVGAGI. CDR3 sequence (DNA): TGTGCCAGCAGTTACTCCCCAGGGAACACCATATATTTT. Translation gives CASSYSPGNTIYF.

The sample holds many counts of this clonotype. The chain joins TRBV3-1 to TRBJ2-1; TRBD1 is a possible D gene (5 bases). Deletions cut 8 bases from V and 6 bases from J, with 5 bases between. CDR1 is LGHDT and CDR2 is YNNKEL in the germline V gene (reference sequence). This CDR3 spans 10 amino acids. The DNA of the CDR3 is TGTGCCAGCCAGGGCAATGAGCAGTTCTTC. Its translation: CASQGNEQFF.

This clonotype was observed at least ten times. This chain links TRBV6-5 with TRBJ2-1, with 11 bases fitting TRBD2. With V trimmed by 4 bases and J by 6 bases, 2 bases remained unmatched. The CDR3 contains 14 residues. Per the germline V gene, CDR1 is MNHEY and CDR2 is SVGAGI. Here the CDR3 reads CASSSSGRINEQFF. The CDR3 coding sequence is TGTGCCAGCAGTTCTAGCGGGAGGATCAATGAGCAGTTCTTC.